This T cell receptor beta chain was sequenced in a study of blood T cell repertoires in COVID-19. Trimming left V 4 bases short and J 8 bases short, with 18 bases between. Looked up from germline, CDR1 is SNHLY and CDR2 is FYNNEI. The CDR3 contains 15 residues. This clone was seen a few times. Some clones are missing from TCRdb's copy, which holds only in-frame ones; the method was immunoSEQ multiplex PCR. In the table there are 130,000 or so clones, 88% of which are singletons. V usage is TRBV2 and J usage is TRBJ2-1; D is undetermined. The clonotype originates from a man between 65 and 85 years old with active COVID-19. Specimen: peripheral blood. CDR3 protein: CASSAVASGRDEQFF. The CDR3 coding sequence is TGTGCCAGCAGTGCGGTAGCCTCGGGTCGGGATGAGCAGTTCTTC.